This T cell receptor (beta chain) emerged from a study of a mutant IDH1 vaccine in newly diagnosed glioma. Regarding this clone: Its antigen remains unidentified.

Sequencing used immunoSEQ multiplex PCR; TCRdb keeps in-frame clones, though not all of them. The table lists some 34,000 clones, 80% to 95% of them singletons. Time point given: week 47, end of study. With topical imiquimod, each dose of the vaccine consisted of 300 ug of mutant IDH1 20-mer peptide. Patients came in for eight vaccinations, in weeks 1, 3, 5, 7, 11, 15, 19 and 23. Specimen: PBMCs, collected from a glioma patient whose treatment included an IDH1 peptide vaccine. This TCR was sampled from a woman between 35 and 50 years old with glioma.

The CDR3 coding sequence is TGTGCCAGCTCCGCCCTAAGGGGACAGGCTAATCAGCCCCAGCATTTT. Its translation is CASSALRGQANQPQHF. The genes are TRBV18 and TRBJ1-5; 8 nucleotides match TRBD1. This CDR3 has 16 amino acids. The V gene end was trimmed by 6 bases and the J gene end by 4 bases; junction bases not matched to a gene: 11. Per the germline V gene, CDR1 is KGHSH and CDR2 is LQKENI.